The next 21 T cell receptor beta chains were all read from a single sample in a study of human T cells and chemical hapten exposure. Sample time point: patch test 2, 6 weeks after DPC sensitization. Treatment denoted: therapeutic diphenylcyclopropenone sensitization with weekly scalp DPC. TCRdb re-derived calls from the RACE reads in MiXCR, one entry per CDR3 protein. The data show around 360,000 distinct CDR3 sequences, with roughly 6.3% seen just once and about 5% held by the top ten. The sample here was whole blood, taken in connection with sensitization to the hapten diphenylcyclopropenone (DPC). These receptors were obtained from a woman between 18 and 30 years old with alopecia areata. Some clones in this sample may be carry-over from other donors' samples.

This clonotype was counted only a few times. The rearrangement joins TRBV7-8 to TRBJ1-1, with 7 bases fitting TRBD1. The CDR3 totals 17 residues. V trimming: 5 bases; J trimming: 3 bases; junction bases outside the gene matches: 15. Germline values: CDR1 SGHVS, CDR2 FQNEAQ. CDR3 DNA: TGTGCCAGCAGCCGGGTTGGGTCGAGGGGGCCGCACACTGAAGCTTTCTTT. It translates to CASSRVGSRGPHTEAFF.

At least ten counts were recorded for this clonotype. The CDR3 nucleotides read TGTGCCAGCAGAACGTATGGAAACACCATATATTTT. This encodes CASRTYGNTIYF. The J gene is TRBJ1-3, the V gene TRBV6-5, with D uncertain. The CDR3 is 12 amino acids. Germline V gives CDR1 MNHEY, CDR2 SVGAGI. The V and J ends lost 6 bases and 3 bases respectively, with 6 bases between them.

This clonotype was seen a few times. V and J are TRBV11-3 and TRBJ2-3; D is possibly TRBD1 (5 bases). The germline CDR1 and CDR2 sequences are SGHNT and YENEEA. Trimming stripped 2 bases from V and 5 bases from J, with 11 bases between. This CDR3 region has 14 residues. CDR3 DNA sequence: TGTGCCAGCAGCTTAACAGGCGTAAAAGATACGCAGTATTTT. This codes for CASSLTGVKDTQYF.

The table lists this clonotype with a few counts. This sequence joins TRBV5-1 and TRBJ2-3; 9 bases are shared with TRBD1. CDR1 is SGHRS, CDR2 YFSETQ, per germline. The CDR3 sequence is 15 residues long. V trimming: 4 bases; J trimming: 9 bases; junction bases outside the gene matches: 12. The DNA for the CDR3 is TGCGCCAGCAGCCCCGACAGGGGGATTGCTGAGACGCAGTATTTT. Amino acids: CASSPDRGIAETQYF.

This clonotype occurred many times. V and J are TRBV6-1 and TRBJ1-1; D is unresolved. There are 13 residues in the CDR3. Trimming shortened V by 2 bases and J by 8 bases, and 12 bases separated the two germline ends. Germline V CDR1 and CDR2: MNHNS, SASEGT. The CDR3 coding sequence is TGTGCCAGCAGTGAAAGAACCCTGATGGAAGCTTTCTTT. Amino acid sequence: CASSERTLMEAFF.

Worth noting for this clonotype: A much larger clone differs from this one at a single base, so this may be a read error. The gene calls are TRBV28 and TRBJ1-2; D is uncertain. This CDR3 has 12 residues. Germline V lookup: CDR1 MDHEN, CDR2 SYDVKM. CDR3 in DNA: TGTACCAGCAGTTTTTCGGAGAGCGGCTACACCTTC. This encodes CTSSFSESGYTF.

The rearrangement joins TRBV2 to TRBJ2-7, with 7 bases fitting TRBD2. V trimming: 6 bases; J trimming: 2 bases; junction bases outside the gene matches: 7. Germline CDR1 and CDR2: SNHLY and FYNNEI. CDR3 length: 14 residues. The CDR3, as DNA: TGTGCCAGCAGCCGAACTAGCGTTACCTACGAGCAGTACTTC. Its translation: CASSRTSVTYEQYF.

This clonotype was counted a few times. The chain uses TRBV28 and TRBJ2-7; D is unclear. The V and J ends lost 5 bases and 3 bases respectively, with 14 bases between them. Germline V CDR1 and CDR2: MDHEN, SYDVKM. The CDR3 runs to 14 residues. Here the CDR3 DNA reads TGTGCCAGCAGTCCCCCGGGCCCCTACTACGAGCAGTACTTC. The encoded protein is CASSPPGPYYEQYF.

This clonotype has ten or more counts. CDR3 amino acids: CASSNRQGLAEAFF. CDR3 nucleotides: TGTGCCAGCAGCAATAGACAGGGTCTCGCTGAAGCTTTCTTT. The V and J genes are TRBV12-3 or TRBV12-4 and TRBJ1-1; the match to TRBD1 covers 7 bases. This CDR3 is built from 14 residues. J lost 6 bases, V lost 6 bases, and 10 bases had no gene match.

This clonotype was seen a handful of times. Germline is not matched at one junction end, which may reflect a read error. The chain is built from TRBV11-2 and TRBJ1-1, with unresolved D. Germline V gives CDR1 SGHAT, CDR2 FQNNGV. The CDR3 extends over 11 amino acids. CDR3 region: CASSFFAGSSF. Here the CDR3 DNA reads TGTGCCAGCAGCTTCTTTGCCGGGTCCTCGTTT.

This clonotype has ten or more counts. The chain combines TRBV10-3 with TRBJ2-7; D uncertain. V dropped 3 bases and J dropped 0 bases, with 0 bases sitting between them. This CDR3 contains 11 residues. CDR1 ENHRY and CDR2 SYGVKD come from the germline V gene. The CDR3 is CAISDSYEQYF. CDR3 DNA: TGTGCCATCAGTGACTCCTACGAGCAGTACTTC.

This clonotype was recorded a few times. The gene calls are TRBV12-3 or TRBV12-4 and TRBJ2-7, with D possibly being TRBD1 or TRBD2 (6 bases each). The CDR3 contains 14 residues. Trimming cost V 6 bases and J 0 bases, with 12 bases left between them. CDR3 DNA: TGTGCCAGCAGCCGGGGGCCCGACTCCTACGAGCAGTACTTC. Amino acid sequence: CASSRGPDSYEQYF.

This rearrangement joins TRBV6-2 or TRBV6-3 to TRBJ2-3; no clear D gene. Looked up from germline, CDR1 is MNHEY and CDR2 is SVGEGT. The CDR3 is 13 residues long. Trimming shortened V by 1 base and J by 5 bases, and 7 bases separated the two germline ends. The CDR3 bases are TGTGCCAGCAGTTACTTAAGCCAAGATACGCAGTATTTT. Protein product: CASSYLSQDTQYF.

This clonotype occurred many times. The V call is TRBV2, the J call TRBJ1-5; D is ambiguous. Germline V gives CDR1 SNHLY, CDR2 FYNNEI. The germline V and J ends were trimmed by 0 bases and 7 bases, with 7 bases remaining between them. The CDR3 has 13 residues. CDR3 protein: CASSEARAQPQHF. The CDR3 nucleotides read TGTGCCAGCAGTGAAGCCCGAGCACAGCCCCAGCATTTT.

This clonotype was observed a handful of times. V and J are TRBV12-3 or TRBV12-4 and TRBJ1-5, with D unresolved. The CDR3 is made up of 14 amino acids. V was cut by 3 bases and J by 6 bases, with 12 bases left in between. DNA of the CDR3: TGTGCCAGCAGTTTTCAGAGACTGAGTCAGCCCCAGCATTTT. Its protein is CASSFQRLSQPQHF.

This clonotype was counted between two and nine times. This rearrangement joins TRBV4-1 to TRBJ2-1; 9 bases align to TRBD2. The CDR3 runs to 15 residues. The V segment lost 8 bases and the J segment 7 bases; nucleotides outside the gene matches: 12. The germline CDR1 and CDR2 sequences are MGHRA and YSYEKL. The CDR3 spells CASLPRASGENEQFF. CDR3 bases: TGCGCCAGCCTCCCCAGGGCTAGCGGGGAAAATGAGCAGTTCTTC.

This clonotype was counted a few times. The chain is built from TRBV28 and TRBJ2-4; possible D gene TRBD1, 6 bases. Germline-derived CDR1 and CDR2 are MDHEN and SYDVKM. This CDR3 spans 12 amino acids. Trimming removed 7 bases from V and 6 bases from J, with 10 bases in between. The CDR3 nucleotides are TGTGCCAGCATGCGAGGGGGAAACATTCAGTACTTC. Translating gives CASMRGGNIQYF.

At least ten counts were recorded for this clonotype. Here the CDR3 DNA reads TGTGCCATCAGTGCCTCCCTGTTCTTTGGCTACACCTTC. This codes for CAISASLFFGYTF. The rearrangement joins TRBV10-3 to TRBJ1-2; D unclear. Per the germline V gene, CDR1 is ENHRY and CDR2 is SYGVKD. The V end lost 4 bases, the J end lost 7 bases, and 13 bases lay between the germline ends. The CDR3 is made up of 13 amino acids.

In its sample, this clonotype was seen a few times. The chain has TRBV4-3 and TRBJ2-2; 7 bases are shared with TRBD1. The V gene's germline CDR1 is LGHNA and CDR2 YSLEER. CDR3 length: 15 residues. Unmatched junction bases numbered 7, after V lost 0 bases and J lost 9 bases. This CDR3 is CASSQEKTGDRELFF. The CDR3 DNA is TGCGCCAGCAGCCAAGAAAAAACAGGGGACAGGGAGCTGTTTTTT.

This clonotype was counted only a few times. The chain's CDR3 is CASSRSREAFF. CDR3 DNA: TGTGCCAGCAGTCGAAGCCGAGAAGCTTTCTTT. J is TRBJ1-1 and V is TRBV6-2 or TRBV6-3; D unresolved. The CDR3 is 11 residues long. Germline loops: CDR1 MNHEY, CDR2 SVGEGT. With 5 bases removed from V and 8 bases from J, the gap between germline ends came to 9 bases.

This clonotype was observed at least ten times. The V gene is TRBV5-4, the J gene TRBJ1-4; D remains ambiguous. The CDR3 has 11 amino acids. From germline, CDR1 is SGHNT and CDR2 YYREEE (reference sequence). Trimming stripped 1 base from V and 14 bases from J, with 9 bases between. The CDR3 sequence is CASSLTRVLFF. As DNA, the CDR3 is TGTGCCAGCAGCTTGACGCGGGTGCTGTTTTTT.